The entry below gives a single TCR beta chain sequence along with its context. This clone was detected a few times. What this receptor recognizes is not known. No qualities accompany the bases; no much larger clone lies one base away. Healthy HIV-negative adults with no recently reported acute infections or vaccinations were included as donors. All donors were Caucasian adults living in Nashville, Tennessee, USA. CD4+ T cells were enriched by magnetic negative selection; naive cells were then positively selected on CD45RA, and the negative fraction formed the memory subset. Blood was obtained by leukapheresis, after which PBMCs were separated by Ficoll-Histopaque density gradient centrifugation and cryopreserved in liquid nitrogen vapor phase. Analytical flow cytometry was used to check the purity and quantity of each magnetically sorted T cell population. From each sorted fraction, genomic DNA was isolated and quantified by UV absorbance on a Nanodrop 2000c.

The data are from a study of shared clonotypes between healthy human individuals (TCRdb year 2020). Describing the broader study: Three men and two women, aged 18 to 49 years, made up the cohort. Per donor, leukapheresis produced somewhere between about 0.94 and 9 billion PBMCs. For each donor, CD4 naive and CD4 memory were each given three plates, CD8 naive was given two plates, and CD8 memory was given one plate. To estimate repertoire size and how much clonotype sharing occurs between individuals, the study deeply sequenced the blood TCR repertoires of five healthy adults. Libraries were prepared and TCR repertoires were sequenced by different laboratories using diverse techniques, in order to increase sequencing depth and limit assay-specific biases. The paper as a whole reports these results and caveats: Sampling was restricted to blood, and TCR repertoires in tissues likely differ from the TCR repertoires found in blood. Across a few donors, around 5.4% of naive CD4, 3% to 4% of naive CD8, approximately 2.5% of memory CD4, and 0.4% of memory CD8 clonotypes were shared. Based on pairwise subsampling, the degree of clonotype sharing among donors was expected to be affected by sequencing depth. Rarefaction of sorted-subset datasets indicated incomplete sequencing despite the large sequencing depth. Naive subsets generally had larger estimated clonotype richness than memory subsets did. Because the study included only a small number of donors, the genetic and exposure-history diversity represented was limited. Compared with non-shared clonotypes, clonotypes shared by all four sorted-subset donors had higher generation probabilities.

Using the deep immunoSEQ assay, TCR CDR3 regions were amplified from genomic DNA by multiplex PCR. Genomic DNA extracted from each cell subset was distributed evenly over all wells of several immunoSEQ 96-well plates, and each plate served as one replicate. For sorted subsets, approximately 190 ng genomic DNA, equal to tens of thousands of T cell genomes, was loaded into each replicate PCR. Purified libraries were measured with a Qubit 3.0 fluorometer, size-checked on a Bioanalyzer 2100, and measured again with the KAPA Library Quantification kit. Every immunoSEQ 96-well plate was sequenced on a dedicated single-read 150-cycle Illumina NextSeq 550 flow cell. In the source study's methods: Because the immunoSEQ output held only junctional sequences and lacked quality scores, the filtering could not match the filtering applied to full-length reads. Sequences were annotated with PyIR, a Python wrapper for IgBLAST v1.9, and V/J genes and CDR3 were assigned using IMGT germline references. Reads with weak V/J assignments (E-value above 1e-6), missing CDR3, stop codons, out-of-frame junctions, or ambiguous translated residues were removed. V3J clonotypes were defined as sequences sharing an identical inferred V gene, J gene, and CDR3 amino acid sequence. The percentage overlap between two repertoires was calculated by dividing the number of shared unique clonotypes by the size of the smaller repertoire. Repertoire richness was assessed with RTK rarefaction, the Chao1 estimator, and Recon v2.1 estimates of unobserved clonotypes. Generation probabilities for all TCRbeta clonotypes obtained by the gDNA method from a handful of donors were computed using OLGA. What TCRdb holds here is the immuneACCESS table cut down to in-frame rearrangements. Part of the clones is not present; checked against another copy, under half of the missing clones reflect an unresolved V gene, and the others are unexplained. That table gives V, J and clone size, and the DNA gave D and trimming. This sample gives fewer than 2.5 million clones in total; over 85% of them show up just once. The ten largest clonotypes hold approximately 0.35% of the sample.

V gives up 2 bases and J gives up 5 bases, and the segment between their germline ends measures 3 bases. Based on the germline V gene, the CDR1 and CDR2 sequences are SNHLY and FYNNEI. The CDR3 numbers 11 residues from cysteine through phenylalanine. Of the read, only the CDR3 DNA is kept; its 33 bases are in frame from base 1. Here the chain combines TRBV2 and TRBJ2-5; a confident D gene designation cannot be given. The sample consisted of naive CD4+ T cells from PBMCs. In light of the paper, this sample's cell subset or site label describes: CD45RA+ positively selected. This TCR was recovered from a man aged 18-30 years in good health. Some clones in this sample may be carry-over from other donors' samples. The CDR3 in this case is CASSEWETQYF. The bases read TGTGCCAGCAGTGAATGGGAGACCCAGTACTTC.